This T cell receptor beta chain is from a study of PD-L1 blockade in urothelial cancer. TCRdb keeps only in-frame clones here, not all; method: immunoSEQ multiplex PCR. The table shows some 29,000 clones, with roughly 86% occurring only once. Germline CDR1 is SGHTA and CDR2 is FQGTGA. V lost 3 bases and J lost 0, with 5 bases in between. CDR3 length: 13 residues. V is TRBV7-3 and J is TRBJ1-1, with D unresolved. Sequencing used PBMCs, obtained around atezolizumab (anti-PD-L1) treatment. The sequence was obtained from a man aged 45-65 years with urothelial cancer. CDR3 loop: CASSFLMNTEAFF. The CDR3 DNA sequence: TGTGCCAGCAGCTTCCTAATGAACACTGAAGCTTTCTTT.